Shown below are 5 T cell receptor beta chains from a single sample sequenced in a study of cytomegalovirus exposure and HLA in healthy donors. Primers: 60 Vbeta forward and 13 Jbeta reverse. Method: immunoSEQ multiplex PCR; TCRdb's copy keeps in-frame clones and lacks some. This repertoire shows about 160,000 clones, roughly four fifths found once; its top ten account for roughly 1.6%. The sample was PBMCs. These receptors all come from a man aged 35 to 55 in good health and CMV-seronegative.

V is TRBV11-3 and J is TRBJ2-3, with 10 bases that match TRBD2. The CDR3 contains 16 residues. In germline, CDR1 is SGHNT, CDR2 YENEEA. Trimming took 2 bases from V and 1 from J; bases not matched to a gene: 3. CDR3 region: CASSLRSGRGTDTQYF. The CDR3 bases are TGTGCCAGCAGCTTAAGGAGCGGGAGGGGCACAGATACGCAGTATTTT.

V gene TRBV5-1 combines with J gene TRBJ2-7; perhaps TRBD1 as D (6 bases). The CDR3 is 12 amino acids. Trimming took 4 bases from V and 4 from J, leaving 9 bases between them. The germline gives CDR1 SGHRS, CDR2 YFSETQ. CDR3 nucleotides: TGCGCCAGCAGCCTCCAGGGGTACGAGCAGTACTTC. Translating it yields CASSLQGYEQYF.

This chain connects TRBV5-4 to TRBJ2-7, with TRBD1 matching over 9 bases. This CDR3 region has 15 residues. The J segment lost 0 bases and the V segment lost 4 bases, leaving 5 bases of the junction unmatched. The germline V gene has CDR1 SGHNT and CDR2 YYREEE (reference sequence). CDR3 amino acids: CASSPADRGSYEQYF. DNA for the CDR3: TGTGCCAGCAGCCCCGCGGACAGGGGCTCCTACGAGCAGTACTTC.

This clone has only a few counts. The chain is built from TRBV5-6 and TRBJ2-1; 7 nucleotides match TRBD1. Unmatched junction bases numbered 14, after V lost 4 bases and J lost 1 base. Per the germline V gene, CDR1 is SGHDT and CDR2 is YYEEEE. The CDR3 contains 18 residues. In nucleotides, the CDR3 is TGTGCCAGCAGCCCCACAGGGGTCCGGCCGGGGTCCTACAATGAGCAGTTCTTC. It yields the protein CASSPTGVRPGSYNEQFF.

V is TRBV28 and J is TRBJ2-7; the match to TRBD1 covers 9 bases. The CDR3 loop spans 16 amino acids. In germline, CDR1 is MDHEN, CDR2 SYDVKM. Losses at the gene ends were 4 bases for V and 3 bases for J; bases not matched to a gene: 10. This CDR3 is CASSSPWDRVFYEQYF. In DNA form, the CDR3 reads TGTGCCAGCAGTTCCCCATGGGACAGGGTTTTCTACGAGCAGTACTTC.